The 14 T cell receptor beta chains in this list originate from one sample, sequenced in a study of T cell repertoires in cytomegalovirus infection. Their target antigens are unknown. MiXCR, run by TCRdb on the reads, gives a single entry per CDR3 protein. The sample gives roughly 990,000 distinct CDR3 sequences, about a third of which show up once; around an eighth is in the top ten. The sample here was cultured CD8+ T cells from PBMCs, taken from culture after CMV antigen stimulation. These receptors were obtained from a human donor in good health (CMV status not recorded). Some clones in this sample may be carry-over from other donors' samples.

This clonotype came up many times. V usage is TRBV7-2 and J usage is TRBJ2-5, with 9 bases fitting TRBD1. After removal of 6 bases from V and 2 bases from J, the junction contained 7 bases not matched to a gene. This CDR3 comprises 15 residues. Germline CDR1 reads SGHTA; CDR2 reads FQGNSA. The DNA for the CDR3 is TGTGCCAGCAGTTCCGGACAGGGGAGGCAAGAGACCCAGTACTTC. Translated: CASSSGQGRQETQYF.

This clonotype was found many times. The rearrangement uses TRBV7-9 and TRBJ1-2; 10 bases align to TRBD1. Per germline, CDR1 SEHNR and CDR2 FQNEAQ (reference sequence). The ends lost 1 base at V and 5 bases at J; junction bases unmatched: 4. CDR3 length equals 15 residues. The CDR3 protein is CASSLESGQGYGYTF. Here the CDR3 DNA reads TGTGCCAGCAGCTTAGAATCGGGACAGGGGTATGGCTACACCTTC.

The V gene is TRBV29-1, the J gene TRBJ1-1; D may be TRBD1 (5 bases). CDR3 length equals 11 residues. V was cut by 4 bases and J by 5 bases, with 8 bases left in between. Looked up from germline, CDR1 is SQVTM and CDR2 is ANQGSEA. The CDR3 sequence: CSVAQGTEAFF. Written as DNA, the CDR3 is TGCAGCGTTGCCCAGGGAACTGAAGCTTTCTTT.

V gene TRBV6-5 combines with J gene TRBJ2-1; perhaps D is TRBD1 or TRBD2 (5 bases each). The germline gives CDR1 MNHEY, CDR2 SVGAGI. This CDR3 has 17 amino acids. Trimming removed 2 bases at V and 0 bases at J, with 14 bases between. This CDR3 reads CASSYRDLTPSYNEQFF. CDR3 DNA sequence: TGTGCCAGCAGTTACCGGGACCTCACCCCCTCCTACAATGAGCAGTTCTTC.

V gene TRBV19 combines with J gene TRBJ1-4, with D unclear. Germline CDR1 is LNHDA and CDR2 is SQIVND (reference sequence). The CDR3 sequence is 15 residues long. Trimming removed 9 bases from V and 6 bases from J, with 20 bases in between. The CDR3 region is CARLTKTPSHEKLFF. The CDR3 DNA is TGTGCCAGGCTAACTAAGACCCCGAGCCATGAAAAACTGTTTTTT.

The chain couples TRBV5-1 to TRBJ1-1; 10 bases fit TRBD1. This CDR3 is built from 15 residues. Trimming removed 3 bases from V and 1 base from J; junction bases left unmatched: 3. Germline CDR1 SGHRS, CDR2 YFSETQ. The CDR3 loop reads CASSWGQGTNTEAFF. In DNA form, the CDR3 reads TGCGCCAGCAGCTGGGGACAGGGGACGAACACTGAAGCTTTCTTT.

The chain is built from TRBV12-3 or TRBV12-4 and TRBJ1-1; D gene unclear. This CDR3 contains 11 residues. Trimming shortened V by 5 bases and J by 9 bases, and 10 bases separated the two germline ends. CDR3 nucleotide sequence: TGTGCCAGCAGTCGAATGTACCAAGCTTTCTTT. Translated, it gives CASSRMYQAFF.

J is TRBJ2-7 and V is TRBV2; D unresolved. The CDR3 is 15 residues long. V lost 0 bases, J lost 5 bases, and 14 bases lay in between. The germline V gene has CDR1 SNHLY and CDR2 FYNNEI. The CDR3 is CASSEALVPLDEQYF. The CDR3, as DNA: TGTGCCAGCAGTGAAGCGCTAGTACCATTGGACGAGCAGTACTTC.

This chain uses TRBV20-1 with TRBJ2-5; weak D call: TRBD2 (7 bases). The V and J ends lost 4 bases and 3 bases respectively, with 12 bases between them. The CDR3 loop spans 13 amino acids. Germline lookup yields CDR1 DFQATT and CDR2 SNEGSKA (reference sequence). CDR3 bases: TGCAGTGCTATAGGGGGGGTTGAAGAGACCCAGTACTTC. It is translated as CSAIGGVEETQYF.

The chain uses TRBV12-3 or TRBV12-4 and TRBJ1-5, with D perhaps TRBD1 (6 bases). The CDR3 has 14 residues. The V gene lost 1 base and the J gene lost 11 bases, with 15 bases spanning the gap. The CDR3 DNA sequence: TGTGCCAGCAGTTTAGGGGGGCCGCTAAGGGCCCAGCATTTT. The encoded protein is CASSLGGPLRAQHF.

This clonotype has only a few counts. The V gene is TRBV5-4, the J gene TRBJ2-5; 15 bases align to TRBD2. The CDR3 sequence is 17 residues long. V lost 3 bases and J lost 2; bases outside the gene matches: 5. Germline CDR1 reads SGHNT; CDR2 reads YYREEE (reference sequence). In DNA form, the CDR3 reads TGTGCCAGCAGCTCGGGACTAGCGGGGGGCCTTCAAGAGACCCAGTACTTC. Its protein is CASSSGLAGGLQETQYF. Full variable domain (remainder filled in from reference TRBV5-4 and TRBJ2-5): ETGVTQSPTHLIKTRGQQVTLRCSSQSGHNTVSWYQQALGQGPQFIFQYYREEENGRGNFPPRFSGLQFPNYSSELNVNALELDDSALYLCASSSGLAGGLQETQYFGPGTRLLVL.

The J gene is TRBJ1-2, the V gene TRBV28, with D maybe TRBD1 (6 bases). Germline CDR1 is MDHEN and CDR2 is SYDVKM. The CDR3 contains 13 residues. V lost 6 bases and J lost 7, with 15 bases in between. The chain's CDR3 is CASRPRGLGGYTF. The DNA for the CDR3 is TGTGCCAGCAGGCCTCGGGGGCTTGGTGGCTACACCTTC.

The chain carries TRBV5-1 and TRBJ1-4; the D is unclear. Trimming removed 4 bases from V and 0 bases from J, with 10 bases in between. This CDR3 region has 15 residues. In germline, CDR1 is SGHRS, CDR2 YFSETQ. Here the CDR3 DNA reads TGCGCCAGCAGCCCCTGGTTGTCAACTAATGAAAAACTGTTTTTT. Residues: CASSPWLSTNEKLFF.

This chain uses TRBV6-2 or TRBV6-3 with TRBJ2-5; 8 bases match TRBD1. V gave up 6 bases and J gave up 2 bases; unmatched junction bases: 11. CDR1 is MNHEY and CDR2 is SVGEGT in the germline V gene. The CDR3 spans 16 residues. The CDR3 nucleotides read TGTGCCAGCAGCCCCCCGACAGGGGAAGTTCAAGAGACCCAGTACTTC. Translated, it gives CASSPPTGEVQETQYF.